These 2 T cell receptor beta chains share one sample of origin, sequenced in a study of OX40 agonist ivuxolimab in advanced cancers. The protocol was immunoSEQ multiplex PCR, while the TCRdb copy is restricted to in-frame clones and leaves out a portion. This table has about 75,000 clones, about 88% appearing once. The sequencing used CD4+ or CD8+ T cells sorted from blood, collected in a trial of the OX40 agonist ivuxolimab. The receptors were gathered from an adult with an advanced solid tumor such as melanoma, head and neck, liver or kidney cancer.

J is TRBJ1-2 and V is TRBV14, with a tentative D call TRBD1 (5 bases). The CDR3 extends over 13 amino acids. Trimming cost V 3 bases and J 12 bases, with 17 bases left between them. Germline values: CDR1 SGHDN, CDR2 FVKESK. The CDR3 region has the DNA TGTGCCAGCAGCCAGTCGGGACTAATCCCTGACACCTTC. Translated, it gives CASSQSGLIPDTF.

This clone was detected only once. One junction end does not reproduce the germline sequence, and a read error may be involved. V is TRBV18 and J is TRBJ2-5, with 7 bases lining up with TRBD2. Looked up from germline, CDR1 is KGHSH and CDR2 is LQKENI. This CDR3 is 14 amino acids long. CDR3 nucleotide sequence: TGTACCAGCTCACCGGGCGGGAGTCGGGAGACCCAGTACTTC. As protein: CTSSPGGSRETQYF.